This T cell receptor beta chain came from a study of identical twins. TCRdb redid the calling of the 5' RACE reads with MiXCR, one entry per CDR3 protein. The sample yields roughly 700,000 distinct CDR3 sequences, about 9.4% seen once. Germline V lookup: CDR1 MGHRA, CDR2 YSYEKL. V gave up 1 base and J gave up 7 bases, with 10 bases separating them. CDR3 size: 13 residues. Only a few counts were recorded for this clonotype. This sample was also put to use in a study of yellow fever vaccine responses in identical twins.

The sample comprised PBMCs. This chain joins TRBV4-1 and TRBJ1-1; no clear D. The receptor comes from a woman aged 18-29 years in good health. The chain's CDR3 is CASSQGTDIEAFF. In nucleotides, the CDR3 is TGCGCCAGCAGCCAAGGGACCGACATTGAAGCTTTCTTT.